This T cell receptor beta chain was captured in a study of T-cell memory formation after mild COVID-19. Study in general: Among the donors, TCR clusters were largely specific to each donor. Study-level results: While clones contracting from day 15 to 85 were balanced between CD4 and CD8, later expanders leaned CD4+.

Of note for this clonotype: Antigen: not known.

TCRdb re-called the 5' RACE reads with MiXCR, one entry per CDR3 protein. The table has 180,000 or so distinct CDR3 sequences, approximately 10% seen once. The germline V gene has CDR1 MDHEN and CDR2 SYDVKM. The CDR3 loop spans 13 amino acids. The ends were cut back, 4 bases at V and 6 bases at J, with 13 bases in the middle. Sequenced material: PBMCs or a T cell subset sorted from them (not recorded which). The chain uses TRBV28 and TRBJ2-7; possible D gene TRBD2, 6 bases. The receptor comes from a man aged 18 to 30 who had mild COVID-19 (a few samples of this study predate the infection). Cell type and time point are not known. The CDR3 region is CASSSPQEGEQYV. CDR3 DNA sequence: TGTGCCAGCAGTTCTCCACAGGAGGGCGAGCAGTACGTC.